This T cell receptor beta chain comes out of a study of shared clonotypes between healthy human individuals. Study-level points and caveats: Naive subsets usually exceeded memory subsets in estimated richness. Compared with clonotypes that all four donors shared, non-shared clonotypes had lower generation probabilities. Sequencing of the sorted subsets was shown by rarefaction to be incomplete despite large depth.

About this clone itself: Its specificity is not known.

Every immunoSEQ plate was one replicate of a subset's evenly spread DNA. Clones were read by immunoSEQ multiplex PCR, and TCRdb kept only the in-frame ones, dropping some. Of approximately 2.1 million clones in the sample, about 92% were seen once. Germline V gene data show CDR1 as LNHDA and CDR2 as SQIVND (reference sequence). The CDR3 consists of 14 residues. The V end lost 9 bases, the J end lost 2 bases, and 14 bases lay between the germline ends. J is TRBJ2-1 and V is TRBV19; D could derive from TRBD1 or TRBD2 (5 bases each). This clonotype was sampled from a man between 18 and 29 years old in good health. Some clones in this sample may be carry-over from other donors' samples. The material sequenced was naive CD4+ T cells from PBMCs. Noted subset: CD45RA+ positively selected. CDR3 sequence reads: CASRLGGTYNEQFF. The CDR3 coding sequence is TGTGCCAGCCGGCTTGGGGGAACCTACAATGAGCAGTTCTTC. The variable domain in full, with the rest retrieved from reference TRBV19 and TRBJ2-1, is DGGITQSPKYLFRKEGQNVTLSCEQNLNHDAMYWYRQDPGQGLRLIYYSQIVNDFQKGDIAEGYSVSREKKESFPLTVTSAQKNPTAFYLCASRLGGTYNEQFFGPGTRLTVL.